These T cell receptor beta chains were read from a single sample in a study of shared clonotypes between healthy human individuals. TCRdb's table, derived via immunoSEQ multiplex PCR, lists solely in-frame clones and lacks some. The data hold about 1.5 million clones, with roughly 96% observed a single time. Sample: naive CD4+ T cells sorted from blood. These receptors all come from a man younger than 40 in good health. The CDR3 runs from the conserved cysteine through the conserved F or W. D genes are given only for firm matches. Size is stated for part of the rows, as once, few or many counts, or as a class when the clone is expanded.

j_gene,abundance,d_gene,v_gene,CDR3nt,CDR3aa
TRBJ2-7,.,.,TRBV7-9,TGTGCCAGCAGCTTAGCCCGGGGCTCCTACGAGCAGTACTTC,CASSLARGSYEQYF
TRBJ2-2,.,.,TRBV5-1,TGCGCCAGCAGCTTGGAGTCACAGAAGGCCGGGGAGCTGTTTTTT,CASSLESQKAGELFF
TRBJ1-1,.,.,TRBV28,TGTGCCGGGAACGGACAGAACACTGAAGCTTTCTTT,CAGNGQNTEAFF
TRBJ2-1,.,.,TRBV9,TGTGCCAGCAGCGTAGGCCCCCGGAGGTCGCCCAATGAGCAGTTCTTC,CASSVGPRRSPNEQFF
TRBJ2-7,.,TRBD1,TRBV7-9,TGTGCCAGCAGCTTGTCCGGGGACAGGGCCTCCTACGAGCAGTACTTC,CASSLSGDRASYEQYF
TRBJ2-7,.,.,TRBV11-2,TGTGCCAGCAGCCCCCAAAGGCGGAGCTCCTACGAGCAGTACTTC,CASSPQRRSSYEQYF
TRBJ2-7,.,.,TRBV5-1,TGCGCCAGCAGATCTCTGGGCGGGACGGATCTCTACGAGCAGTACTTC,CASRSLGGTDLYEQYF
TRBJ2-1,.,TRBD2,TRBV14,TGTGCCAGCAGCCGCGATCTAGCGGGAGGGGATGAGCAGTTCTTC,CASSRDLAGGDEQFF
TRBJ1-2,.,.,TRBV28,TGTGCCAGCAGAGAGTGGGGTATCGACTATGGCTACACCTTC,CASREWGIDYGYTF
TRBJ2-7,.,.,TRBV5-1,TGCGCCAGCAGCTTTTGGGGGGCCTACGAGCAGTACTTC,CASSFWGAYEQYF
TRBJ2-7,.,.,TRBV7-9,TGTGCCTGTCAAGGGGATACTAGCTCCTACGAGCAGTACTTC,CACQGDTSSYEQYF
TRBJ2-2,.,.,TRBV27,TGTGCCAGCAGTTCCTCAGGGGATTTACGCACCGGGGAGCTGTTTTTT,CASSSSGDLRTGELFF
TRBJ2-7,.,.,TRBV5-4,TGTGCCAGCAGCTTGAACCCCGGGACGCAGTACGAGCAGTACTTC,CASSLNPGTQYEQYF
TRBJ2-7,once,TRBD1,TRBV5-1,TGCGCCAGCAGCTTGGCCAGGACAGGCCCTTCCTACGAGCAGTACTTC,CASSLARTGPSYEQYF
TRBJ1-1,.,.,TRBV19,TGTGCCAGTAGTATACGTACAAGCAAGAACACTGAAGCTTTCTTT,CASSIRTSKNTEAFF
TRBJ2-7,.,TRBD2,TRBV6-1,TGTGCCAGCAGTGAGGCGGGGGGCACCTACGAGCAGTACTTC,CASSEAGGTYEQYF
TRBJ2-7,.,.,TRBV5-1,TGCGCCAGCAGCTTGCAGAGCTCCTACGAGCAGTACTTC,CASSLQSSYEQYF
TRBJ1-1,.,.,TRBV30,TGTGCCTGGAGTGTACTCCGACGGCGCACTGAAGCTTTCTTT,CAWSVLRRRTEAFF
TRBJ2-5,.,.,TRBV18,TGTGCCAGCTCCGTTACAACGTGGGAGACCCAGTACTTC,CASSVTTWETQYF
TRBJ2-2,.,.,TRBV7-2,TGTGCCGCGGGGTCGAACACCGGGGAGCTGTTTTTT,CAAGSNTGELFF
TRBJ1-1,.,TRBD1,TRBV10-3,TGTGCCATCAGCCAGACAGGGGGTGACACTGAAGCTTTCTTT,CAISQTGGDTEAFF
TRBJ2-1,.,TRBD1,TRBV6-1,TGTGCCAGCAGTGAATGGAGACAGGGGGCCTCCTACTCCTACAATGAGCAGTTCTTC,CASSEWRQGASYSYNEQFF
TRBJ1-2,.,.,TRBV6-1,TGTGCCAGCAGTGACCTCAAGGGGGGACTCTATGGCTACACCTTC,CASSDLKGGLYGYTF
TRBJ2-2,.,.,TRBV27,TGTGCCAGCAGTTTAGAGGCCGGGGAGCTGTTTTTT,CASSLEAGELFF
TRBJ2-7,.,TRBD2,TRBV13,TGTGCCAGCAGCTTAGCCTCTCTACTAGCGGGAGAAAGGTACGAGCAGTACTTC,CASSLASLLAGERYEQYF